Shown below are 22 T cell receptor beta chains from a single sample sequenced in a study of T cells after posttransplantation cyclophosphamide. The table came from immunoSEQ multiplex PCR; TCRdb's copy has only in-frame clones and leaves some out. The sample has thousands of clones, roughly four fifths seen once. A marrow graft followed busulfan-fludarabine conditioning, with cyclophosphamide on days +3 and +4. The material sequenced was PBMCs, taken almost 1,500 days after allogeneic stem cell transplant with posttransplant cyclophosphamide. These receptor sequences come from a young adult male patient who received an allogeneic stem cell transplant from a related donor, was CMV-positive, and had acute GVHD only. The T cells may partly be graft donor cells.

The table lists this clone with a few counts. In nucleotides, the CDR3 is TGTGCCAGCAGTGAAGCAGGCCTCTATGGCTACACCTTC. Its protein product is CASSEAGLYGYTF. The chain uses TRBV25-1 and TRBJ1-2; D is uncertain. The CDR3 totals 13 residues. CDR1 is MGHDK, CDR2 SYGVNS, per germline. V gave up 2 bases and J gave up 4 bases, with 8 bases separating them.

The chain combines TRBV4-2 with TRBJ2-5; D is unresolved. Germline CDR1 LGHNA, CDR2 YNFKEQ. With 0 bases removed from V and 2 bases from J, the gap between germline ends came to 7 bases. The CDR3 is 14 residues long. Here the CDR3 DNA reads TGTGCCAGCAGCCAAGAGGCAGGACAAGAGACCCAGTACTTC. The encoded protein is CASSQEAGQETQYF.

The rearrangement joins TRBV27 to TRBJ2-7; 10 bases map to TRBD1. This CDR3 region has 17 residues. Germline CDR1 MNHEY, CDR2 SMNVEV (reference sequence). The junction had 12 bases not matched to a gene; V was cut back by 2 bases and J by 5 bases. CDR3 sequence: CASSLLPGTGEFHEQYF. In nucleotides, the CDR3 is TGTGCCAGCAGTTTACTGCCCGGGACAGGGGAATTCCACGAGCAGTACTTC.

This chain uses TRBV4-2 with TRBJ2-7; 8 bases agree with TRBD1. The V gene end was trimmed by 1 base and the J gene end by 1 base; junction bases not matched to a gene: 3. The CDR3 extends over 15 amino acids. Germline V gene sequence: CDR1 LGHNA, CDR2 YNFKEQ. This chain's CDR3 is CASSQGRTGSYEQYF. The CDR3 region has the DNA TGTGCCAGCAGCCAAGGAAGGACAGGGTCCTACGAGCAGTACTTC.

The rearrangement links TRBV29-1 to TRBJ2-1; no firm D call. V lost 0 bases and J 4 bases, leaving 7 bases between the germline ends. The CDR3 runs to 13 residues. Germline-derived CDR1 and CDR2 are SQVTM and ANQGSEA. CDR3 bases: TGCAGCGTTGAAGATCACGGGTACAATGAGCAGTTCTTC. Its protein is CSVEDHGYNEQFF.

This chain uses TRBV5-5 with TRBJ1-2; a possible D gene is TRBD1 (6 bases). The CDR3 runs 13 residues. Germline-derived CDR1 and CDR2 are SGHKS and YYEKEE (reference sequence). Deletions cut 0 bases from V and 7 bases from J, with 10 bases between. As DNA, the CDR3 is TGTGCCAGCAGCTTGGCCGGGACAACTGGCTACACCTTC. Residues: CASSLAGTTGYTF.

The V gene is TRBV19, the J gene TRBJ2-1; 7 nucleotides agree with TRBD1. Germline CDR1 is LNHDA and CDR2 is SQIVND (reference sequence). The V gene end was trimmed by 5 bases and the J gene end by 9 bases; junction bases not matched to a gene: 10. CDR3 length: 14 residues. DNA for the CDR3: TGTGCCAGTAGTTTCCTCGGACAGGCGAGTGAGCAGTTCTTC. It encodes CASSFLGQASEQFF.

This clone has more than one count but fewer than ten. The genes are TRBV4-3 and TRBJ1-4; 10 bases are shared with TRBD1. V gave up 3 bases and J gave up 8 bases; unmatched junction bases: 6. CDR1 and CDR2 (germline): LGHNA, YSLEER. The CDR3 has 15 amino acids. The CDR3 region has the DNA TGCGCCAGCAGCCAGCCGGGACAGGGGAACGAAAAACTGTTTTTT. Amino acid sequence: CASSQPGQGNEKLFF.

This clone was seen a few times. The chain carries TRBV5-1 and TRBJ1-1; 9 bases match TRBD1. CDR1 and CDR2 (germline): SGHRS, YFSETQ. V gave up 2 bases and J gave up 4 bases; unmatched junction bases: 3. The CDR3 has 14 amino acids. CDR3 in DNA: TGCGCCAGCAGCTTCCGACAGGGGGTCACTGAAGCTTTCTTT. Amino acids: CASSFRQGVTEAFF.

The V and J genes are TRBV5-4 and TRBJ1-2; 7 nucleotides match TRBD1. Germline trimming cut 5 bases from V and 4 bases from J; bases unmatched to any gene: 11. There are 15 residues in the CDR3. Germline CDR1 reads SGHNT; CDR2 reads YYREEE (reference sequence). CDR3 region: CASRRRQGEGYGYTF. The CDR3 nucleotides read TGTGCCAGCAGGCGTAGACAGGGAGAAGGCTATGGCTACACCTTC.

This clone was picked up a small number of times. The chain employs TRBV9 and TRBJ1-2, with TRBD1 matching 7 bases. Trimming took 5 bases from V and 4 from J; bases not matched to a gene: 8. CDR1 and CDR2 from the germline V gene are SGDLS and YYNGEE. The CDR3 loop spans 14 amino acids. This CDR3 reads CASRGDAGGYGYTF. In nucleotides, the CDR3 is TGTGCCAGCAGAGGGGATGCAGGGGGCTATGGCTACACCTTC.

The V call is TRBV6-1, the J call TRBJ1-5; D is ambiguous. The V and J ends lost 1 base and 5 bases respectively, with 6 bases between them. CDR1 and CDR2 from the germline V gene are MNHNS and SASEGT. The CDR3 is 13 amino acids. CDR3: CASSEEHHQPQHF. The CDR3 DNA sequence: TGTGCCAGCAGTGAAGAACACCATCAGCCCCAGCATTTT.

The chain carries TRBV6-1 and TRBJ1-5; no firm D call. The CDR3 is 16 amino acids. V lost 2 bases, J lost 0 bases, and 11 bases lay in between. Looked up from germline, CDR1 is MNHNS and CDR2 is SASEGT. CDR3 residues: CASSELAGYSNQPQHF. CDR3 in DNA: TGTGCCAGCAGTGAACTGGCAGGATATAGCAATCAGCCCCAGCATTTT.

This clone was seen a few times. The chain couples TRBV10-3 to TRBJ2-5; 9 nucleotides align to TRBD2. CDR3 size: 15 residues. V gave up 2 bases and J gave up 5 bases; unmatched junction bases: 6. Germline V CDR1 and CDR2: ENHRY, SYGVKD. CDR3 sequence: CAISEGGGAGETQYF. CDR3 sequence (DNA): TGTGCCATCAGTGAGGGCGGGGGGGCCGGTGAGACCCAGTACTTC.

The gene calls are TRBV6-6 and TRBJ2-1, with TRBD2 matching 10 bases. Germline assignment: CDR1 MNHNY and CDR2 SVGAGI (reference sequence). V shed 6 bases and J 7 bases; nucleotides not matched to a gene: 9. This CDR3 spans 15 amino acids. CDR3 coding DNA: TGTGCCAGCAGAATAAGCGGGGGGGCCACAAATGAGCAGTTCTTC. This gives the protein CASRISGGATNEQFF.

The CDR3 DNA follows: TGTGCCAGCAAGAGGGAAGCGGTGAACACTGAAGCTTTCTTT. This codes for CASKREAVNTEAFF. The chain joins TRBV6-1 to TRBJ1-1; D is unresolved. V gave up 7 bases and J gave up 0 bases, with 12 bases separating them. From germline, CDR1 is MNHNS and CDR2 SASEGT. The CDR3 runs to 14 residues.

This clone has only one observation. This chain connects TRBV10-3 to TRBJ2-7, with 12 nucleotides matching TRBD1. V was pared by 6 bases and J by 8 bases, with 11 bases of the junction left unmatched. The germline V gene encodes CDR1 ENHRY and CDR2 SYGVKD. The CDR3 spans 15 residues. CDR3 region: CAIRPSGTGGFKQYF. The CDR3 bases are TGTGCCATCAGACCATCCGGGACAGGGGGCTTCAAGCAGTACTTC.

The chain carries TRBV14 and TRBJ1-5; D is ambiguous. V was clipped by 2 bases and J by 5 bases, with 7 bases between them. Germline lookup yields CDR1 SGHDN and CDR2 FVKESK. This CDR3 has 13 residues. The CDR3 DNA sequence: TGTGCCAGCAGCCAATATCTCGATCAGCCCCAGCATTTT. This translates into CASSQYLDQPQHF.

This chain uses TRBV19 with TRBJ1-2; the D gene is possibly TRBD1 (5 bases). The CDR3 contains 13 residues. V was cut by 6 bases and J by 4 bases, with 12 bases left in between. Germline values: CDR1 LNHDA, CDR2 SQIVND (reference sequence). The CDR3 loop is CASSSDIPYGYTF. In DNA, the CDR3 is TGTGCCAGTAGCTCGGACATCCCCTATGGCTACACCTTC.

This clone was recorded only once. CDR3 DNA: TGTGCCAGCAGCGTAGGACTCCACGCTAACTATGGCTACACCTTC. It encodes CASSVGLHANYGYTF. The genes are TRBV9 and TRBJ1-2; D gene uncertain. CDR3 size: 15 residues. The V and J ends lost 0 bases and 0 bases respectively, with 9 bases between them. Germline values: CDR1 SGDLS, CDR2 YYNGEE.

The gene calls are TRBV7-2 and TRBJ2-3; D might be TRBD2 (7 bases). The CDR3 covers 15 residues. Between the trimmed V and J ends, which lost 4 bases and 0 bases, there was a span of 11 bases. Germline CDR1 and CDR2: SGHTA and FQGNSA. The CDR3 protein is CASSSGGSSTDTQYF. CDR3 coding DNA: TGTGCCAGCAGCTCGGGGGGCTCCAGCACAGATACGCAGTATTTT.

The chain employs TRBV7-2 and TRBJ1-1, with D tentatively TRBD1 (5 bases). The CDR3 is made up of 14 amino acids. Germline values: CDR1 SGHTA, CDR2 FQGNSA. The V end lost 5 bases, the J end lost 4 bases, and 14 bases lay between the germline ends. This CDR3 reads CASSPGLSGTEAFF. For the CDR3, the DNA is TGTGCCAGCAGCCCGGGACTTTCGGGCACTGAAGCTTTCTTT. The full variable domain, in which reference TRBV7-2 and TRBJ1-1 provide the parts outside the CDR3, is GAGVSQSPSNKVTEKGKDVELRCDPISGHTALYWYRQSLGQGLEFLIYFQGNSAPDKSGLPSDRFSAERTGGSVSTLTIQRTQQEDSAVYLCASSPGLSGTEAFFGQGTRLTVV.